Below, 18 T cell receptor beta chains from the same sample are listed, as sequenced in a study of T cell changes during pregnancy in multiple sclerosis. Only in-frame clones appear in the TCRdb table, and some are missing; sequencing was by immunoSEQ multiplex PCR. This table has approximately 32,000 clones, 89% appearing once. The specimen was CD8+ T cells from peripheral blood mononuclear cells, collected in the second trimester of pregnancy. The receptors were gathered from a female donor with multiple sclerosis, enrolled in a pregnancy study.

The CDR3 coding sequence is TGTGCCAGCAGTTACTCAGTAGCGAGCTCTGGAAACACCATATATTTT. As protein: CASSYSVASSGNTIYF. V gene TRBV6-5 combines with J gene TRBJ1-3, with D unresolved. CDR1 and CDR2 (germline): MNHEY, SVGAGI. Trimming cost V 0 bases and J 0 bases, with 9 bases left between them. This CDR3 has 16 amino acids.

V and J are TRBV14 and TRBJ2-1; 9 bases fit TRBD2. CDR3 length: 16 amino acids. Looked up from germline, CDR1 is SGHDN and CDR2 is FVKESK. V shed 4 bases, J shed 1 base, and the junction held 5 bases outside the gene matches. The CDR3 DNA is TGTGCCAGCAGCCCTATAGCGGGAGCGTCCTACAATGAGCAGTTCTTC. Residues: CASSPIAGASYNEQFF.

The chain links TRBV9 to TRBJ1-1, with D possibly matching TRBD1 (5 bases). Trimming shortened V by 4 bases and J by 0 bases, and 19 bases separated the two germline ends. Germline-derived CDR1 and CDR2 are SGDLS and YYNGEE. The CDR3 spans 17 residues. The CDR3 DNA is TGTGCCAGCAGCCCTCGGATCAGTCGGGGGGTGAACACTGAAGCTTTCTTT. Its translation is CASSPRISRGVNTEAFF.

The CDR3 protein is CASTSPGGYGYTF. The CDR3 DNA reads TGTGCCAGCACCTCCCCCGGGGGCTATGGCTACACCTTC. The chain combines TRBV5-5 with TRBJ1-2; D perhaps matches TRBD1 (5 bases). CDR3 length equals 13 residues. Looked up from germline, CDR1 is SGHKS and CDR2 is YYEKEE (reference sequence). Trimming cost V 6 bases and J 4 bases, with 13 bases left between them.

The V and J genes are TRBV28 and TRBJ2-7; D is perhaps TRBD2 (6 bases). Germline assignment: CDR1 MDHEN and CDR2 SYDVKM. The CDR3 runs 14 residues. V dropped 2 bases and J dropped 1 base, with 9 bases sitting between them. This CDR3 is CASSLMGRSYEQYF. CDR3 DNA: TGTGCCAGCAGTTTAATGGGGAGGTCCTACGAGCAGTACTTC.

The rearrangement links TRBV5-6 to TRBJ1-5; 7 bases map to TRBD1. The CDR3 runs 14 residues. Germline V gives CDR1 SGHDT, CDR2 YYEEEE. V shed 3 bases and J 11 bases; nucleotides not matched to a gene: 11. The CDR3 reads CASSYAPPQGAQHF. As DNA, the CDR3 is TGTGCCAGCAGCTATGCCCCGCCGCAGGGGGCCCAGCATTTT.

This clone was seen once. The chain uses TRBV7-3 and TRBJ2-3, with D tentatively TRBD2 (6 bases). This CDR3 spans 13 amino acids. V lost 8 bases and J 4 bases, leaving 13 bases between the germline ends. Looked up from germline, CDR1 is SGHTA and CDR2 is FQGTGA. As DNA, the CDR3 is TGTGCCAGCGGGCGGGGAGGAGCAGATACGCAGTATTTT. Protein product: CASGRGGADTQYF.

This sequence joins TRBV11-2 and TRBJ2-5, with 15 nucleotides matching TRBD2. CDR3 size: 16 residues. CDR1 SGHAT and CDR2 FQNNGV come from the germline V gene. V lost 10 bases, J lost 3 bases, and 9 bases stayed unmatched. As DNA, the CDR3 is TGTGCCACCGAGGGACTAGCGGGGGGCGGGGAAGAGACCCAGTACTTC. Its protein is CATEGLAGGGEETQYF.

The chain uses TRBV7-6 and TRBJ2-1, with TRBD2 identical over 9 bases. The V and J ends lost 1 base and 7 bases, in that order; junction bases with no gene match: 8. Germline CDR1 reads SGHVS; CDR2 reads FNYEAQ. The CDR3 consists of 16 residues. Written as DNA, the CDR3 is TGTGCCAGCAGCTTAGAGATGGCGGGGGGGCAGAATGAGCAGTTCTTC. Protein product: CASSLEMAGGQNEQFF.

Points on this clone: One end of the junction fails to match germline, which may point to a read error. The CDR3 reads CASSLPQDRGIRAKEKLFF. DNA for the CDR3: TGTGCCAGCAGCTTGCCCCAAGACAGGGGGATAAGGGCTAAAGAAAAACTGTTTTTT. J is TRBJ1-4 and V is TRBV11-2; 9 positions match TRBD1. The V gene's germline CDR1 is SGHAT and CDR2 FQNNGV. This CDR3 has 19 amino acids.

The V and J genes are TRBV4-1 and TRBJ2-1; 8 bases fit TRBD2. The CDR3 totals 15 residues. J gave up 6 bases and V 1 base, and 5 bases lay outside the gene matches. Germline loops: CDR1 MGHRA, CDR2 YSYEKL. This CDR3 reads CASSQAAGGGNEQFF. CDR3 nucleotide sequence: TGCGCCAGCAGCCAAGCGGCGGGAGGAGGCAATGAGCAGTTCTTC.

Notes on this clone: Mismatch with germline at one junction end may stem from a read error. This rearrangement joins TRBV6-6 to TRBJ2-1, with D possibly matching TRBD1 (5 bases). The germline V gene has CDR1 MNHNY and CDR2 SVGAGI (reference sequence). The length of the CDR3 is 14 residues. This chain's CDR3 is CASSYQGGYDEQFF. The CDR3 DNA sequence: TGTGCCAGCAGTTACCAGGGTGGCTACGATGAGCAGTTCTTC.

The chain is built from TRBV2 and TRBJ2-2, with D possibly matching TRBD1 (5 bases). V was trimmed by 6 bases and J by 5 bases, leaving 13 bases between them. The CDR3 contains 14 residues. CDR1 and CDR2 from the germline V gene are SNHLY and FYNNEI. The CDR3 sequence: CASRDTGYTGELFF. CDR3 bases: TGTGCCAGCAGGGACACAGGCTATACCGGGGAGCTGTTTTTT.

The chain joins TRBV28 to TRBJ1-5, with 10 positions matching TRBD1. V lost 4 bases and J lost 7; bases outside the gene matches: 4. CDR3 length equals 14 residues. Per the germline V gene, CDR1 is MDHEN and CDR2 is SYDVKM. In DNA form, the CDR3 reads TGTGCCAGCAGTTCCGGACAGGGGGGGCAGCCCCAGCATTTT. Translating it yields CASSSGQGGQPQHF.

The CDR3 reads CASGHSGGPGNEQFF. CDR3 in DNA: TGTGCCAGCGGTCATAGCGGAGGCCCGGGCAATGAGCAGTTCTTC. The J gene is TRBJ2-1, the V gene TRBV6-5, with a tentative D call TRBD2 (6 bases). This CDR3 is 15 amino acids long. Trimming left V 8 bases short and J 6 bases short, with 20 bases between. Germline V gene data show CDR1 as MNHEY and CDR2 as SVGAGI.

This chain uses TRBV7-9 with TRBJ1-1, with 9 nucleotides matching TRBD1. Germline loops: CDR1 SEHNR, CDR2 FQNEAQ (reference sequence). The junction had 10 bases not matched to a gene; V was cut back by 5 bases and J by 6 bases. The CDR3 is made up of 15 amino acids. The CDR3 protein is CASSLGTGILAEAFF. The CDR3 DNA reads as TGTGCCAGCAGCCTGGGGACAGGGATTTTAGCTGAAGCTTTCTTT. The complete variable domain, with remaining parts taken from reference TRBV7-9 and TRBJ1-1, reads DTGVSQNPRHKITKRGQNVTFRCDPISEHNRLYWYRQTLGQGPEFLTYFQNEAQLEKSRLLSDRFSAERPKGSFSTLEIQRTEQGDSAMYLCASSLGTGILAEAFFGQGTRLTVV.

The chain uses TRBV7-9 and TRBJ1-1, with 9 bases fitting TRBD1. CDR1 is SEHNR and CDR2 is FQNEAQ in the germline V gene (reference sequence). The junction had 5 bases not matched to a gene; V was cut back by 6 bases and J by 0 bases. This CDR3 spans 15 amino acids. CDR3 coding DNA: TGTGCCAGCAGTCCGGGGACAGGGCTGAACACTGAAGCTTTCTTT. It is translated as CASSPGTGLNTEAFF.

V usage is TRBV5-1 and J usage is TRBJ2-7; 16 nucleotides align to TRBD2. CDR1 and CDR2 (germline): SGHRS, YFSETQ. CDR3 length equals 16 residues. J gave up 5 bases and V 4 bases, and 6 bases lay outside the gene matches. DNA for the CDR3: TGCGCCAGCAGCGTGGGACTAGCGGGAGGGCCCCACGAGCAGTACTTC. As protein: CASSVGLAGGPHEQYF.